The 3 T cell receptor beta chains in this list originate from one sample, sequenced in a study of cytomegalovirus exposure and HLA in healthy donors. The PCR made use of 60 Vbeta and 13 Jbeta primers. Assay: immunoSEQ multiplex PCR; the TCRdb copy retains only in-frame clones and omits some. The table lists roughly 120,000 clones, about 75% of them singletons. The source material was PBMCs. The receptors here all came from a man aged 55 to 70 in good health and CMV-seropositive.

The V gene is TRBV29-1, the J gene TRBJ2-7, with TRBD2 identical over 11 bases. CDR3 length equals 14 residues. The V segment lost 7 bases and the J segment 4 bases; nucleotides outside the gene matches: 9. From germline, CDR1 is SQVTM and CDR2 ANQGSEA. The CDR3 loop is CSAILAGEGYEQYF. CDR3 bases: TGCAGCGCTATACTAGCGGGAGAGGGGTACGAGCAGTACTTC.

The genes are TRBV6-1 and TRBJ2-5; TRBD1 matches at 8 bases. The CDR3 runs 14 residues. Germline assignment: CDR1 MNHNS and CDR2 SASEGT. V gave up 4 bases and J gave up 4 bases; unmatched junction bases: 5. The CDR3 is CASSGTGIPETQYF. Here the CDR3 DNA reads TGTGCCAGCAGTGGGACAGGGATACCAGAGACCCAGTACTTC.

The CDR3, as DNA: TGTGCCAGCACCTCAAAGGGGCGGGGGGCCACAGATACGCAGTATTTT. It yields the protein CASTSKGRGATDTQYF. The V gene is TRBV5-8, the J gene TRBJ2-3; TRBD2 matches at 8 bases. Trimming removed 6 bases from V and 2 bases from J; junction bases left unmatched: 11. In germline, CDR1 is SGHTS, CDR2 YDEGEE. The CDR3 covers 16 residues. The full variable domain, rest sourced from reference TRBV5-8 and TRBJ2-3, is EAGVTQSPTHLIKTRGQQATLRCSPISGHTSVYWYQQALGLGLQFLLWYDEGEERNRGNFPPRFSGRQFPNYSSELNVNALELEDSALYLCASTSKGRGATDTQYFGPGTRLTVL.